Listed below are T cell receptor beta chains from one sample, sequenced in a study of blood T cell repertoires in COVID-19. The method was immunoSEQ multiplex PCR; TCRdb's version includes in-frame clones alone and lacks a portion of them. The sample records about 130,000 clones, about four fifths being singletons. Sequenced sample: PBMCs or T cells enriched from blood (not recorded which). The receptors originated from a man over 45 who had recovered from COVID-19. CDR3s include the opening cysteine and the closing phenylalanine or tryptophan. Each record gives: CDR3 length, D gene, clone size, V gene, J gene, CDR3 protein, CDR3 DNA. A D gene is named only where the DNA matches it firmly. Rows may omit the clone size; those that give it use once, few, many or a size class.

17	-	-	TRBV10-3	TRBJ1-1	CAISQRGGAVEVTEAFF	TGTGCCATCAGTCAGCGGGGAGGGGCCGTAGAGGTTACTGAAGCTTTCTTT
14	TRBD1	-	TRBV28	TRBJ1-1	CASSLTGVGTEAFF	TGTGCCAGCAGTCTTACAGGGGTCGGCACTGAAGCTTTCTTT
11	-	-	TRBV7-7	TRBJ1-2	CASFSDYGYTF	TGTGCTAGTTTCTCCGACTATGGCTACACCTTC
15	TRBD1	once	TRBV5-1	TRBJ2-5	CASSLDTGAKETQYF	TGCGCCAGCAGCTTGGATACAGGGGCTAAAGAGACCCAGTACTTC
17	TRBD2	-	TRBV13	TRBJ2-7	CASSSGRYSGGAGEQYF	TGTGCCAGCAGCTCGGGCCGGTATAGCGGGGGGGCCGGGGAGCAGTACTTC
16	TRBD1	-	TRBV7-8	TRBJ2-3	CASSHPGQASTDTQYF	TGTGCCAGCAGCCACCCCGGACAGGCCAGCACAGATACGCAGTATTTT
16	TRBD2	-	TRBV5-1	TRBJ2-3	CASSPGGSGGLNTQYF	TGCGCCAGCAGCCCCGGAGGTAGCGGGGGGTTAAATACGCAGTATTTT
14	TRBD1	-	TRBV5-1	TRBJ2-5	CASSPGTGQETQYF	TGCGCCAGCAGCCCGGGGACAGGACAAGAGACCCAGTACTTC
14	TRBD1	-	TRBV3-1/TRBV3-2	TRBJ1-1	CASSQQGGRTEAFF	TGTGCCAGCAGCCAACAGGGGGGTAGGACTGAAGCTTTCTTT
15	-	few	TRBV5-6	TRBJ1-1	CASSVDSPGYAEAFF	TGTGCCAGCAGCGTAGACAGCCCCGGTTACGCTGAAGCTTTCTTT
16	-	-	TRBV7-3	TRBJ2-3	CASSLTWGGSPDTQYF	TGTGCCAGCAGCTTAACTTGGGGGGGCTCTCCAGATACGCAGTATTTT
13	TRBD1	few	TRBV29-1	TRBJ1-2	CSARDRGDYGYTF	TGCAGCGCGAGGGACAGGGGGGACTATGGCTACACCTTC
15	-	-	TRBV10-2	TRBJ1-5	CASSEIQYSNQPQHF	TGCGCCAGCAGTGAGATACAGTATAGCAATCAGCCCCAGCATTTT
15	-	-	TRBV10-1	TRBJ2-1	CASSRDLSSYNEQFF	TGCGCCAGCAGCCGGGACTTAAGCTCCTACAATGAGCAGTTCTTC
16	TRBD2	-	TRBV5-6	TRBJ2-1	CASSSGRLAGGLGQFF	TGTGCCAGCAGCTCGGGGAGACTAGCGGGGGGACTTGGGCAGTTCTTC
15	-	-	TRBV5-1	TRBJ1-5	CASSLGGTEGGPQHF	TGCGCCAGCAGCTTGGGCGGGACGGAGGGTGGGCCCCAGCATTTT
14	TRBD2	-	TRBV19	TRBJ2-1	CASSASGGVNEQFF	TGTGCCAGTAGCGCTAGCGGGGGGGTAAATGAGCAGTTCTTC
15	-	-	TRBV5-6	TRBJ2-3	CASSLDRVTSDTQYF	TGTGCCAGCAGCTTGGACAGGGTTACGTCGGATACGCAGTATTTT
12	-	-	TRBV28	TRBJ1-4	CASRSGSRKLFF	TGTGCCAGCAGATCAGGGTCCCGAAAACTGTTTTTT
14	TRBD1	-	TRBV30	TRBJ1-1	CAWGRQGAFTEAFF	TGTGCCTGGGGCCGACAGGGGGCCTTCACTGAAGCTTTCTTT
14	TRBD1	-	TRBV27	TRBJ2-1	CASRSQGARNEQFF	TGTGCCAGCCGATCGCAGGGGGCTAGGAATGAGCAGTTCTTC
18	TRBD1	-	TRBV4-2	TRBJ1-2	CASSQVTTGALANYGYTF	TGTGCCAGCAGCCAAGTTACGACAGGGGCCCTAGCTAACTATGGCTACACCTTC
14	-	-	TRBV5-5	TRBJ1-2	CASSLDGGGYGYTF	TGTGCCAGCAGCTTGGATGGGGGAGGGTATGGCTACACCTTC
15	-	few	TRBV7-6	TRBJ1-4	CASSLTTGPNEKLFF	TGTGCCAGCAGCTTAACGACAGGTCCTAATGAAAAACTGTTTTTT
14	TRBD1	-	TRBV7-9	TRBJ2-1	CASSPLTGTNEQFF	TGTGCCAGCAGCCCTCTGACAGGGACGAATGAGCAGTTCTTC
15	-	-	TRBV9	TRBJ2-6	CASSVSSSGANVLTF	TGTGCCAGCAGCGTATCGAGCTCTGGGGCCAACGTCCTGACTTTC
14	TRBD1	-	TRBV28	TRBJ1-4	CASSHGQDGEKLFF	TGTGCCAGCAGCCATGGACAGGACGGCGAAAAACTGTTTTTT
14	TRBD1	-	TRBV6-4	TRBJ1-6	CASSVGQGYSPLHF	TGTGCCAGCAGTGTCGGACAGGGCTACTCACCCCTCCACTTT
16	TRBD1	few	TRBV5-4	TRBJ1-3	CASSTAGTGGRNTIYF	TGTGCCAGCAGCACCGCCGGGACAGGGGGCCGAAACACCATATATTTT
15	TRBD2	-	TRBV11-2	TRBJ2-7	CASSFIRGGRGEQYF	TGTGCCAGCAGCTTCATTCGGGGGGGCCGTGGCGAGCAGTACTTC
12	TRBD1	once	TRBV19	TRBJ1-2	CASSWTGAGYTF	TGTGCCAGTAGCTGGACAGGGGCTGGCTACACCTTC
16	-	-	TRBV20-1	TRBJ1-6	CSASPDSSSYNSPLHF	TGCAGTGCTAGTCCCGACAGTAGCTCCTATAATTCACCCCTCCACTTT
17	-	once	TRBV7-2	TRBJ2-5	CASSLVGGGAAQETQYF	TGTGCCAGCAGCTTAGTAGGAGGCGGTGCCGCTCAAGAGACCCAGTACTTC
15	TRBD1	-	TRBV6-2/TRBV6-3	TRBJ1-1	CASSSPPKGQRKAFF	TGTGCCAGCAGTTCTCCACCTAAGGGACAGAGAAAAGCTTTCTTT
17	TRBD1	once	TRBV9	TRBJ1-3	CASSTRTGASSGNTIYF	TGTGCCAGCAGCACCCGGACAGGGGCGAGCTCTGGAAACACCATATATTTT
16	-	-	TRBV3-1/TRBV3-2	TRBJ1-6	CASSPPREGYNSPLHF	TGTGCCAGCAGCCCTCCTAGGGAGGGTTATAATTCACCCCTCCACTTT
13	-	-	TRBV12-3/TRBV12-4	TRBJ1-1	CASSPQANTEAFF	TGTGCCAGCAGTCCTCAGGCGAACACTGAAGCTTTCTTT
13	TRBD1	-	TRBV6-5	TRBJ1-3	CASSGQGGNTIYF	TGTGCCAGCAGCGGACAGGGTGGAAACACCATATATTTT
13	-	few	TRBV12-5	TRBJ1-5	CASGGISNQPQHF	TGTGCTAGTGGTGGCATCAGCAATCAGCCCCAGCATTTT
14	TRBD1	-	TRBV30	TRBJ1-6	CAWRRGTGDSPLHF	TGTGCCTGGAGACGCGGGACAGGGGATTCACCCCTCCACTTT
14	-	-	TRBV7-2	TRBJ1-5	CASSLRVSNQPQHF	TGTGCCAGCAGCTTGCGGGTTAGCAATCAGCCCCAGCATTTT
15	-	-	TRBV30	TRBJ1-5	CAWSGGVNSNQPQHF	TGTGCCTGGAGTGGCGGGGTCAATAGCAATCAGCCCCAGCATTTT
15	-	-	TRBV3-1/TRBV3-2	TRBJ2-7	CASSQVRQRAYEQYF	TGTGCCAGCAGCCAAGTTAGGCAGCGGGCCTACGAGCAGTACTTC
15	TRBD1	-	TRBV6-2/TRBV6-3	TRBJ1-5	CASSYWDRGIQPQHF	TGTGCCAGCAGTTATTGGGACAGGGGGATTCAGCCCCAGCATTTT
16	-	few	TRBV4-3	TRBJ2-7	CASSQEPAGSSYEQYF	TGCGCCAGCAGCCAAGAACCAGCGGGCTCCTCCTACGAGCAGTACTTC
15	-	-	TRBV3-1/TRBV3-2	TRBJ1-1	CASTPWGGVDTEAFF	TGTGCCAGCACCCCTTGGGGGGGAGTTGACACTGAAGCTTTCTTT
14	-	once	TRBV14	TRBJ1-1	CASSHGGLNTEAFF	TGTGCCAGCAGCCACGGGGGACTGAACACTGAAGCTTTCTTT
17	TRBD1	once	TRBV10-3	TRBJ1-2	CAISDVGQGRRDYGYTF	TGTGCCATCAGTGACGTGGGACAGGGTCGCAGGGATTATGGCTACACCTTC
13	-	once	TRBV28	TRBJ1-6	CASRSTGKSPLHF	TGTGCCAGCAGATCCACAGGGAAATCACCCCTCCACTTT
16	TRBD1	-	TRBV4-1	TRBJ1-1	CASSQGDPGQTSGAFF	TGCGCCAGCAGCCAGGGGGACCCGGGACAGACCTCGGGAGCTTTCTTT
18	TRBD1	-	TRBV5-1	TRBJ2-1	CASSWSGTGTPSYNEQFF	TGCGCCAGCAGCTGGTCCGGGACAGGGACCCCTTCCTACAATGAGCAGTTCTTC
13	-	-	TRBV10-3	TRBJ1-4	CAISEGAYEKLFF	TGTGCCATCAGTGAAGGGGCTTATGAAAAACTGTTTTTT
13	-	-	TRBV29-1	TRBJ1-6	CSATSGGNSPLHF	TGCAGCGCTACCTCGGGGGGTAATTCACCCCTCCACTTT
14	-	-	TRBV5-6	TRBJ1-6	CASSYGTRLTPLHF	TGTGCCAGCAGCTACGGGACAAGACTAACACCCCTCCACTTT
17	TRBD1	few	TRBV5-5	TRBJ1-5	CASSLVATGGSNQPQHF	TGTGCCAGCAGCTTGGTTGCGACAGGGGGAAGCAATCAGCCCCAGCATTTT